The table lists the clone carrying this T cell receptor (beta chain) with a count of one. Its antigen remains unknown. The library was made from cDNA and included unique molecular identifiers. It was from approximately 0.91 to 9.4 million T cells that roughly 0.5 million cDNA molecules came. Using its own MiXCR run on the PCR reads, TCRdb lists one record per CDR3 protein. The sample includes about 800,000 distinct CDR3 sequences, roughly 27% of them seen just once. The V gene's germline CDR1 is SGHRS and CDR2 YFSETQ. The V and J ends lost 0 bases and 4 bases respectively, with 11 bases between them. The CDR3 has 15 amino acids. This sample was taken from a study of post-analysis software for immune sequencing data. The overall study: Included courses were relapsing-remitting and secondary progressive multiple sclerosis; progressive-relapsing multiple sclerosis was also included.

Notes on the study in general: Same-batch preparations were strongly co-clustered by F measure. For normalized Chao1 diversity, multiple sclerosis patients scored significantly lower than controls did. Roughly 5 TRBV segments were significantly more frequent in patients than in controls. TRBV5-6, TRBV5-1 and TRBV20-1 were among these segments.

The clonotype was recovered from a girl aged 5-17 years with multiple sclerosis. The chain joins TRBV5-1 to TRBJ1-5, with TRBD1 as a possible D gene (5 bases). The sample comprised blood. The chain's CDR3 is CASSLETGGNQPQHF. In DNA, the CDR3 is TGCGCCAGCAGCTTGGAAACAGGTGGGAATCAGCCCCAGCATTTT.